The present entry profiles one T cell receptor (beta chain) with its context. The data were taken from a study of blood T cell repertoires in COVID-19. Study members were between roughly 18 and 90 years old and lived in over 20 US regions. Cohort 3 donors counted as recovered after two negative PCRs, clearance, or resolved symptoms. V gave up 7 bases and J gave up 5 bases, with 24 bases separating them. The CDR3 contains 16 residues. The germline V gene encodes CDR1 MNHEY and CDR2 SMNVEV (reference sequence). Here immunoSEQ multiplex PCR was the method, and the copy in TCRdb shows in-frame clones only, minus some. This table has approximately 260,000 clones, roughly 86% appearing once.

Sequences were obtained from PBMCs or T cells enriched from blood (not recorded which). The gene calls are TRBV27 and TRBJ2-7, with a tentative D call TRBD1 (7 bases). The sequence came from a woman in her sixties who had recovered from COVID-19. CDR3 sequence: CASTPTVGRGVHEQYF. The CDR3, as DNA: TGTGCCAGCACCCCGACGGTGGGCAGGGGGGTCCACGAGCAGTACTTC.